Shown below are 22 T cell receptor beta chains from a single sample sequenced in a study of blood T cell repertoires in COVID-19. Sequencing used immunoSEQ multiplex PCR; TCRdb keeps in-frame clones, though not all of them. The sample shows some 200,000 clones, over 75% of them seen only once. The sequenced sample was PBMCs or T cells enriched from blood (not recorded which). Receptors were obtained from a woman aged 18-29 years in a cohort exposed to, infected with or recovered from COVID-19 (not recorded which).

This chain joins TRBV30 and TRBJ2-7; TRBD1 aligns across 10 bases. The CDR3 contains 13 residues. The J segment lost 6 bases and the V segment lost 8 bases, leaving 10 bases of the junction unmatched. CDR1 and CDR2 from the germline V gene are GTSNPN and SVGIG (reference sequence). Here the CDR3 reads CARGGTGVGEQYF. The CDR3 bases are TGTGCCCGGGGGGGGACAGGGGTTGGCGAGCAGTACTTC.

The chain has TRBV30 and TRBJ1-1; TRBD1 might be the D (5 bases). V gave up 2 bases and J gave up 3 bases, with 10 bases separating them. Germline V gene lookup returns CDR1 GTSNPN and CDR2 SVGIG (reference sequence). This CDR3 spans 13 amino acids. The CDR3 nucleotides are TGTGCCTGGAGTCTCCAGGGCGACACTGAAGCTTTCTTT. As protein: CAWSLQGDTEAFF.

The chain uses TRBV29-1 and TRBJ2-7, with a possible D match to TRBD1 (5 bases). Germline V gene data show CDR1 as SQVTM and CDR2 as ANQGSEA. This CDR3 contains 14 residues. V was shortened by 3 bases and J by 2 bases, with 14 bases between the two germline ends. DNA of the CDR3: TGCAGCGTTGACTCGCCAGGGCGCGCCTACGAGCAGTACTTC. It codes for CSVDSPGRAYEQYF.

The chain links TRBV5-5 to TRBJ1-1; tentative D call: TRBD1 (5 bases). The germline V and J ends were trimmed by 7 bases and 3 bases, with 13 bases remaining between them. Germline CDR1 reads SGHKS; CDR2 reads YYEKEE (reference sequence). CDR3 length: 13 amino acids. CDR3 bases: TGTGCCAGCGGGCAGGGTAGGGACACTGAAGCTTTCTTT. Residues: CASGQGRDTEAFF.

The gene calls are TRBV2 and TRBJ1-1; D is unresolved. Germline V gene sequence: CDR1 SNHLY, CDR2 FYNNEI. This CDR3 region has 14 residues. Trimming left V 7 bases short and J 0 bases short, with 12 bases between. CDR3 coding DNA: TGTGCCAGCACTGCGGGCCAGGTGAACACTGAAGCTTTCTTT. It encodes CASTAGQVNTEAFF.

J is TRBJ1-2 and V is TRBV11-3, with D perhaps TRBD1 (6 bases). CDR3 length: 13 residues. Germline V CDR1 and CDR2: SGHNT, YENEEA. V was shortened by 5 bases and J by 4 bases, with 11 bases between the two germline ends. This CDR3 is CASSPGQIYGYTF. The CDR3 bases are TGTGCCAGCAGCCCCGGACAGATCTATGGCTACACCTTC.

The rearrangement links TRBV19 to TRBJ1-3, with TRBD1 as a possible D gene (6 bases). The CDR3 consists of 15 residues. Trimming pared 7 bases from V and 0 bases from J, leaving 13 bases between. Germline loops: CDR1 LNHDA, CDR2 SQIVND (reference sequence). Here the CDR3 DNA reads TGTGCCAGTAACCTACAGGGTTTCTCTGGAAACACCATATATTTT. Translated, it gives CASNLQGFSGNTIYF.

The chain uses TRBV11-2 and TRBJ1-1; 8 bases are a match to TRBD1. The CDR3 is 17 amino acids. Germline V gives CDR1 SGHAT, CDR2 FQNNGV. V lost 3 bases and J lost 6; bases outside the gene matches: 15. The CDR3 region is CASSFSFQGAIPPEAFF. The CDR3 coding sequence is TGTGCCAGCAGCTTTTCTTTTCAGGGGGCCATCCCCCCTGAAGCTTTCTTT.

This sequence joins TRBV19 and TRBJ1-1; D might be TRBD1 (6 bases). Germline CDR1 is LNHDA and CDR2 is SQIVND (reference sequence). Trimming removed 11 bases at V and 4 bases at J, with 17 bases between. The CDR3 is 13 amino acids. This CDR3 reads CAASPGEGTEAFF. The CDR3 bases are TGTGCCGCCTCGCCAGGGGAAGGCACTGAAGCTTTCTTT.

The chain links TRBV27 to TRBJ2-7, with 7 positions matching TRBD1. Trimming removed 6 bases from V and 2 bases from J; junction bases left unmatched: 7. The CDR3 loop spans 14 amino acids. From germline, CDR1 is MNHEY and CDR2 SMNVEV (reference sequence). For the CDR3, the DNA is TGTGCCAGCAGCGTTCACGGGACAGCCTACGAGCAGTACTTC. Amino acid sequence: CASSVHGTAYEQYF.

V and J are TRBV4-2 and TRBJ2-1; the D is unclear. The CDR3 covers 17 residues. Looked up from germline, CDR1 is LGHNA and CDR2 is YNFKEQ. Deletions cut 0 bases from V and 0 bases from J, with 12 bases between. CDR3 region: CASSQDRSRTSYNEQFF. The CDR3 region has the DNA TGTGCCAGCAGCCAAGATAGGTCTAGAACCTCCTACAATGAGCAGTTCTTC.

The V call is TRBV5-4, the J call TRBJ2-2, with 7 bases matching TRBD2. CDR1 is SGHNT and CDR2 is YYREEE in the germline V gene (reference sequence). CDR3 size: 13 residues. J lost 6 bases, V lost 4 bases, and 3 bases had no gene match. The CDR3 DNA is TGTGCCAGCAGCGTGACTAGCCCCGGGGAGCTGTTTTTT. Translating it yields CASSVTSPGELFF.

V is TRBV5-1 and J is TRBJ1-3; weak D call: TRBD1 (6 bases). V was clipped by 1 base and J by 2 bases, with 10 bases between them. Germline lookup yields CDR1 SGHRS and CDR2 YFSETQ. The CDR3 is 15 residues long. The DNA of the CDR3 is TGCGCCAGCAGCTTGATGCAGGGGACTGGAAACACCATATATTTT. Its translation is CASSLMQGTGNTIYF.

V gene TRBV4-2 combines with J gene TRBJ1-3; no reliable D call. Germline values: CDR1 LGHNA, CDR2 YNFKEQ. V dropped 0 bases and J dropped 7 bases, with 10 bases sitting between them. This CDR3 comprises 14 residues. CDR3 nucleotides: TGTGCCAGCAGCCAAGAACGCCTGAGGAACACCATATATTTT. It specifies CASSQERLRNTIYF.

This chain links TRBV14 with TRBJ1-2; 7 bases match TRBD1. The CDR3 has 13 amino acids. V lost 4 bases, J lost 7 bases, and 6 bases stayed unmatched. Germline CDR1 SGHDN, CDR2 FVKESK. CDR3 coding DNA: TGTGCCAGCAGCCCGACAGGGATCGGTGGCTACACCTTC. This gives the protein CASSPTGIGGYTF.

The chain joins TRBV2 to TRBJ2-5, with D perhaps matching TRBD2 (5 bases). Germline values: CDR1 SNHLY, CDR2 FYNNEI. V lost 3 bases and J 5 bases, leaving 16 bases between the germline ends. CDR3 length: 15 amino acids. The CDR3 loop reads CASSDPGGGVETQYF. Written as DNA, the CDR3 is TGTGCCAGCAGTGATCCAGGAGGAGGCGTGGAGACCCAGTACTTC. The whole variable domain, filled in from reference TRBV2 and TRBJ2-5, reads EPEVTQTPSHQVTQMGQEVILRCVPISNHLYFYWYRQILGQKVEFLVSFYNNEISEKSEIFDDQFSVERPDGSNFTLKIRSTKLEDSAMYFCASSDPGGGVETQYFGPGTRLLVL.

V and J are TRBV6-5 and TRBJ2-7, with 10 bases lining up with TRBD1. The CDR3 covers 13 residues. V trimming: 8 bases; J trimming: 6 bases; junction bases outside the gene matches: 7. The germline V gene encodes CDR1 MNHEY and CDR2 SVGAGI. CDR3: CASDKDRGFEQYF. The CDR3 coding sequence is TGTGCCAGCGATAAGGACAGGGGGTTCGAGCAGTACTTC.

CDR3 in amino acids: CASNRGEGGYTF. As DNA, the CDR3 is TGTGCCAGCAATAGAGGGGAGGGTGGCTACACCTTC. This chain connects TRBV2 to TRBJ1-2; a possible D gene is TRBD1 (5 bases). Germline loops: CDR1 SNHLY, CDR2 FYNNEI. The CDR3 totals 12 residues. V lost 7 bases, J lost 7 bases, and 13 bases lay in between.

Here the CDR3 DNA reads TGTGCCAGCAGCCAGTCACTAGCGGGAGGGGCGGAGCAAGAGACCCAGTACTTC. This sequence encodes CASSQSLAGGAEQETQYF. The chain uses TRBV4-2 and TRBJ2-5; 13 bases agree with TRBD2. The CDR3 covers 18 residues. V was clipped by 3 bases and J by 2 bases; unmatched bases: 9. The germline V gene encodes CDR1 LGHNA and CDR2 YNFKEQ.

The CDR3 bases are TGCGCCAGCAGACTTAATCGACTGACCAATCAGCCCCAGCATTTT. Its translation is CASRLNRLTNQPQHF. The V call is TRBV23-1, the J call TRBJ1-5; D remains ambiguous. TRBV23-1 is sorted into the ORF group, with uncertain function. The V gene lost 6 bases and the J gene lost 3 bases, with 15 bases spanning the gap. CDR3 length: 15 amino acids.

The CDR3 sequence is CASSQGGSSEQYF. In nucleotides, the CDR3 is TGTGCCAGCAGCCAAGGCGGTAGCTCCGAGCAGTACTTC. This chain connects TRBV3-1 (or the pseudogene TRBV3-2) to TRBJ2-7; D is unresolved. The CDR3 has 13 residues. The germline gives CDR1 LGHDT, CDR2 YNNKEL (reference sequence). The germline V and J ends were trimmed by 1 base and 6 bases, with 10 bases remaining between them.

The chain is built from TRBV13 and TRBJ2-7; a weak D match, TRBD2 (6 bases). Trimming removed 0 bases from V and 1 base from J, with 10 bases in between. The CDR3 extends over 15 amino acids. Germline V CDR1 and CDR2: PRHDT, FYEKMQ (reference sequence). The CDR3 loop reads CASSLGPEGSYEQYF. CDR3 nucleotide sequence: TGTGCCAGCAGCTTAGGCCCGGAGGGTTCCTACGAGCAGTACTTC.